These 17 T cell receptor beta chains share one sample of origin, sequenced in a study of blood T cell repertoires in COVID-19. Produced via immunoSEQ multiplex PCR; TCRdb's table is partial and in-frame only. The sample yields approximately 280,000 clones, over 85% seen once. The source material was PBMCs or T cells enriched from blood (not recorded which). The receptors shown here come from a woman aged 55-70 years who had recovered from COVID-19.

This chain connects TRBV2 to TRBJ2-7; 7 bases match TRBD1. V shed 7 bases, J shed 7 bases, and the junction held 10 bases outside the gene matches. Germline CDR1 and CDR2: SNHLY and FYNNEI. The CDR3 contains 13 residues. CDR3 sequence: CASNRQGWEEQYF. CDR3 in DNA: TGTGCCAGCAACCGACAGGGTTGGGAAGAGCAGTACTTC.

V is TRBV7-2 and J is TRBJ2-1; 10 bases are shared with TRBD2. J gave up 2 bases and V 1 base, and 5 bases lay outside the gene matches. Germline CDR1 and CDR2: SGHTA and FQGNSA. The CDR3 has 17 residues. CDR3 sequence reads: CASSLGGGLAAYNEQFF. DNA of the CDR3: TGTGCCAGCAGCTTAGGGGGTGGACTAGCGGCCTACAATGAGCAGTTCTTC.

The chain joins TRBV6-5 to TRBJ2-7, with D possibly matching TRBD2 (6 bases). This CDR3 has 16 amino acids. The V and J ends lost 1 base and 2 bases respectively, with 15 bases between them. Germline V CDR1 and CDR2: MNHEY, SVGAGI. The CDR3 DNA follows: TGTGCCAGCAGTTACTGGGGGGACCCACTCACCTACGAGCAGTACTTC. This sequence encodes CASSYWGDPLTYEQYF.

The rearrangement links TRBV5-1 to TRBJ2-1; TRBD1 matches at 9 bases. Looked up from germline, CDR1 is SGHRS and CDR2 is YFSETQ. After removal of 4 bases from V and 8 bases from J, the junction contained 7 bases not matched to a gene. The CDR3 has 14 amino acids. The CDR3 here is CASSPGQGTDEQFF. The CDR3 DNA sequence: TGCGCCAGCAGCCCGGGACAGGGTACCGATGAGCAGTTCTTC.

The rearrangement joins TRBV10-3 to TRBJ1-4; TRBD1 matches at 10 bases. Per germline, CDR1 ENHRY and CDR2 SYGVKD. The CDR3 extends over 14 amino acids. V gave up 3 bases and J gave up 8 bases; unmatched junction bases: 3. The CDR3, as DNA: TGTGCCATCAGTGATACGGGACAGGGGGAAAAACTGTTTTTT. Translation gives CAISDTGQGEKLFF.

The chain has TRBV30 and TRBJ1-2, with TRBD1 identical over 7 bases. Germline-derived CDR1 and CDR2 are GTSNPN and SVGIG (reference sequence). The CDR3 length is 15 residues. The V gene end was trimmed by 0 bases and the J gene end by 0 bases; junction bases not matched to a gene: 4. As DNA, the CDR3 is TGTGCCTGGAGTGTCCCCCAGGGGGCTAACTATGGCTACACCTTC. Amino acids: CAWSVPQGANYGYTF.

The rearrangement joins TRBV7-9 to TRBJ1-2; D not certain. Per germline, CDR1 SEHNR and CDR2 FQNEAQ (reference sequence). CDR3 length: 12 residues. The ends were cut back, 6 bases at V and 0 bases at J, with 5 bases in the middle. The CDR3 sequence: CASRAANYGYTF. CDR3 in DNA: TGTGCCAGCAGGGCCGCTAACTATGGCTACACCTTC.

The gene calls are TRBV11-3 and TRBJ2-7; 7 bases map to TRBD1. This CDR3 region has 14 residues. Germline CDR1 reads SGHNT; CDR2 reads YENEEA. Trimming at V came to 10 bases and at J to 1 base, leaving 10 bases not matched to a gene. In nucleotides, the CDR3 is TGTGCCACAACCGACAGGGCCCATTCCTACGAGCAGTACTTC. Its protein product is CATTDRAHSYEQYF.

The chain is built from TRBV7-2 and TRBJ2-1, with 9 bases that match TRBD2. The CDR3 covers 16 residues. Germline V gene sequence: CDR1 SGHTA, CDR2 FQGNSA. Trimming took 2 bases from V and 9 from J; bases not matched to a gene: 11. The CDR3 region is CASSLRLAGGRTEQFF. The CDR3 DNA follows: TGTGCCAGCAGCTTAAGGTTGGCGGGAGGGCGGACTGAGCAGTTCTTC.

The chain is built from TRBV7-8 and TRBJ1-1; D call uncertain. V was clipped by 2 bases and J by 3 bases, with 10 bases between them. The CDR3 has 14 residues. The V gene's germline CDR1 is SGHVS and CDR2 FQNEAQ. The CDR3 coding sequence is TGTGCCAGCAGCTTAATAATGAGGGACACTGAAGCTTTCTTT. It specifies CASSLIMRDTEAFF.

The gene calls are TRBV5-1 and TRBJ2-3; D is unresolved. Germline V gives CDR1 SGHRS, CDR2 YFSETQ. This CDR3 has 19 residues. With 3 bases removed from V and 2 bases from J, the gap between germline ends came to 25 bases. The CDR3 spells CASSSPTSRPSLHTDTQYF. The CDR3 DNA sequence: TGCGCCAGCAGCTCTCCCACATCGCGGCCCTCCCTACACACAGATACGCAGTATTTT.

The J gene is TRBJ2-5, the V gene TRBV2; 7 bases are shared with TRBD1. V was pared by 5 bases and J by 5 bases, with 2 bases of the junction left unmatched. The CDR3 length is 12 residues. Germline loops: CDR1 SNHLY, CDR2 FYNNEI. As DNA, the CDR3 is TGTGCCAGCAGTTCACAGGGGGAGACCCAGTACTTC. Translation gives CASSSQGETQYF.

The chain links TRBV5-1 to TRBJ1-4, with D possibly TRBD1 on 5 matching bases. Germline assignment: CDR1 SGHRS and CDR2 YFSETQ. This CDR3 contains 17 residues. V dropped 0 bases and J dropped 0 bases, with 12 bases sitting between them. The CDR3 is CASSLAGNTATNEKLFF. In DNA, the CDR3 is TGCGCCAGCAGCTTGGCAGGGAATACGGCAACTAATGAAAAACTGTTTTTT.

The genes are TRBV28 and TRBJ1-1; the D is unclear. The CDR3 spans 12 residues. V lost 8 bases and J 1 base, leaving 8 bases between the germline ends. Germline values: CDR1 MDHEN, CDR2 SYDVKM. The CDR3 loop reads CASAGPNTEAFF. The DNA of the CDR3 is TGTGCCAGCGCGGGCCCGAACACTGAAGCTTTCTTT.

The chain recombines TRBV10-1 with TRBJ2-5, with TRBD2 identical over 12 bases. Losses at the gene ends were 5 bases for V and 1 base for J; bases not matched to a gene: 2. The germline gives CDR1 WNHNN, CDR2 SYGVQD (reference sequence). The CDR3 covers 15 residues. The DNA for the CDR3 is TGCGCCAGCAGTTCGACTAGCGGGAGCCAAGAGACCCAGTACTTC. Protein product: CASSSTSGSQETQYF.

J is TRBJ2-7 and V is TRBV5-4; 7 bases map to TRBD1. CDR1 and CDR2 (germline): SGHNT, YYREEE (reference sequence). The V segment lost 2 bases and the J segment 3 bases; nucleotides outside the gene matches: 2. This CDR3 is built from 13 residues. The CDR3 bases are TGTGCCAGCAGCTTAGGGACAGACTACGAGCAGTACTTC. It specifies CASSLGTDYEQYF.

Only one count was recorded for this clone. This sequence joins TRBV9 and TRBJ1-1; a possible D gene is TRBD1 (6 bases). Germline-derived CDR1 and CDR2 are SGDLS and YYNGEE. V was trimmed by 3 bases and J by 4 bases, leaving 19 bases between them. The CDR3 contains 16 residues. CDR3 in DNA: TGTGCCAGCAGCGAGCCCCTGCAGGGAGGGGGCACTGAAGCTTTCTTT. Translated, it gives CASSEPLQGGGTEAFF.